Below are 24 T cell receptor beta chains sequenced from a single sample in a study of cytomegalovirus exposure and HLA in healthy donors. With 60 Vbeta and 13 Jbeta primers, the PCR was carried out. The protocol was immunoSEQ multiplex PCR, while the TCRdb copy is restricted to in-frame clones and leaves out a portion. The sample yields some 130,000 clones, roughly 80% seen once. The sequenced sample was PBMCs. Receptor source: a girl aged 2 to 9 in good health and CMV-seronegative.

The chain joins TRBV30 to TRBJ1-2; D is uncertain. CDR3 length: 14 amino acids. V lost 4 bases, J lost 5 bases, and 17 bases lay in between. Germline V lookup: CDR1 GTSNPN, CDR2 SVGIG (reference sequence). The CDR3 nucleotides read TGTGCCTGGACCCCGGGGTTAGCCCGATATGGCTACACCTTC. It yields the protein CAWTPGLARYGYTF. Variable domain in full (rest from reference TRBV30 and TRBJ1-2): SQTIHQWPATLVQPVGSPLSLECTVEGTSNPNLYWYRQAAGRGLQLLFYSVGIGQISSEVPQNLSASRPQDRQFILSSKKLLLSDSGFYLCAWTPGLARYGYTFGSGTRLTVV.

This clone showed up just a few times. J is TRBJ2-1 and V is TRBV6-4; D may be TRBD2 (6 bases). V was trimmed by 0 bases and J by 6 bases, leaving 12 bases between them. CDR3 length: 15 residues. Germline CDR1 reads MRHNA; CDR2 reads SNTAGT. The DNA for the CDR3 is TGTGCCAGCAGTGACTCCCCGACTAGTCCCAATGAGCAGTTCTTC. Translated: CASSDSPTSPNEQFF.

This clone has a single count. This chain connects TRBV30 to TRBJ2-5, with TRBD2 matching 8 bases. This CDR3 spans 15 amino acids. Germline V lookup: CDR1 GTSNPN, CDR2 SVGIG (reference sequence). Trimming took 1 base from V and 4 from J; bases not matched to a gene: 8. CDR3: CAWSESDAGGETQYF. As DNA, the CDR3 is TGTGCCTGGAGTGAAAGTGATGCGGGGGGAGAGACCCAGTACTTC.

The chain combines TRBV19 with TRBJ2-7; possible D gene TRBD2, 5 bases. This CDR3 has 14 residues. Trimming pared 1 base from V and 5 bases from J, leaving 12 bases between. The germline gives CDR1 LNHDA, CDR2 SQIVND (reference sequence). The CDR3 region is CASSIVRTLNEQYF. The CDR3 bases are TGTGCCAGTAGTATAGTGAGGACTTTGAACGAGCAGTACTTC. Looking up the rest from reference TRBV19 and TRBJ2-7 gives the full variable domain: DGGITQSPKYLFRKEGQNVTLSCEQNLNHDAMYWYRQDPGQGLRLIYYSQIVNDFQKGDIAEGYSVSREKKESFPLTVTSAQKNPTAFYLCASSIVRTLNEQYFGPGTRLTVT.

The rearrangement joins TRBV19 to TRBJ1-2; 7 bases align to TRBD1. The CDR3 extends over 17 amino acids. CDR1 and CDR2 from the germline V gene are LNHDA and SQIVND (reference sequence). V trimming: 6 bases; J trimming: 0 bases; junction bases outside the gene matches: 13. The CDR3 sequence: CASRLDRTVAANYGYTF. CDR3 DNA sequence: TGTGCCAGTAGGTTGGACAGGACGGTGGCGGCTAACTATGGCTACACCTTC. The whole variable domain, filled in from reference TRBV19 and TRBJ1-2, reads DGGITQSPKYLFRKEGQNVTLSCEQNLNHDAMYWYRQDPGQGLRLIYYSQIVNDFQKGDIAEGYSVSREKKESFPLTVTSAQKNPTAFYLCASRLDRTVAANYGYTFGSGTRLTVV.

The chain couples TRBV10-3 to TRBJ2-1, with a weak D call TRBD1 (5 bases). This CDR3 comprises 13 residues. CDR1 is ENHRY and CDR2 is SYGVKD in the germline V gene. Trimming removed 2 bases at V and 8 bases at J, with 10 bases between. CDR3 DNA: TGTGCCATCAGTGAGAGGGGTGCCGATGAGCAGTTCTTC. This translates into CAISERGADEQFF.

This chain uses TRBV10-2 with TRBJ2-7, with 11 bases that match TRBD2. The CDR3 consists of 14 residues. Germline trimming cut 5 bases from V and 4 bases from J; bases unmatched to any gene: 4. In germline, CDR1 is WSHSY, CDR2 SAAADI. CDR3 DNA: TGCGCCAGCAGTAGACTAGCGGGAACATACGAGCAGTACTTC. Residues: CASSRLAGTYEQYF.

V usage is TRBV6-1 and J usage is TRBJ2-1; tentative D call: TRBD2 (5 bases). The germline gives CDR1 MNHNS, CDR2 SASEGT. The CDR3 extends over 15 amino acids. Trimming left V 2 bases short and J 10 bases short, with 18 bases between. Here the CDR3 reads CASSEIAPPNWEQFF. For the CDR3, the DNA is TGTGCCAGCAGTGAAATAGCGCCCCCCAATTGGGAGCAGTTCTTC.

The rearrangement joins TRBV27 to TRBJ2-1; 10 nucleotides line up with TRBD2. The CDR3 length is 15 residues. Trimming removed 6 bases from V and 3 bases from J; junction bases left unmatched: 5. Looked up from germline, CDR1 is MNHEY and CDR2 is SMNVEV (reference sequence). The DNA of the CDR3 is TGTGCCAGCAGAGTAGCGGGGGGTCGCTACAATGAGCAGTTCTTC. Protein product: CASRVAGGRYNEQFF.

The chain carries TRBV19 and TRBJ2-7, with 7 nucleotides matching TRBD1. With 5 bases clipped from V and 3 bases from J, the junction kept 1 base outside the gene matches. The CDR3 loop spans 12 amino acids. Per the germline V gene, CDR1 is LNHDA and CDR2 is SQIVND (reference sequence). The CDR3 sequence: CASSYRGYEQYF. As DNA, the CDR3 is TGTGCCAGTAGTTACAGGGGCTACGAGCAGTACTTC.

The J gene is TRBJ2-7, the V gene TRBV4-3; the D gene is possibly TRBD1 (5 bases). CDR1 LGHNA and CDR2 YSLEER come from the germline V gene. This CDR3 is 14 amino acids long. Between the trimmed V and J ends, which lost 3 bases and 4 bases, there was a span of 13 bases. This CDR3 reads CASSHSRVNYEQYF. The CDR3, as DNA: TGCGCCAGCAGCCACTCCAGGGTTAATTACGAGCAGTACTTC.

The DNA for the CDR3 is TGTGCCACCAGCAGAGATCCCCCGGGAGCCTCCTACGAGCAGTACTTC. Protein product: CATSRDPPGASYEQYF. The gene calls are TRBV15 and TRBJ2-7, with D possibly matching TRBD2 (6 bases). The germline gives CDR1 LNHNV, CDR2 YYDKDF (reference sequence). The germline V and J ends were trimmed by 0 bases and 0 bases, with 12 bases remaining between them. There are 16 residues in the CDR3.

CDR3 loop: CASSFTGGTTMNTEAFF. The CDR3 coding sequence is TGTGCCAGCAGCTTTACAGGGGGAACAACGATGAACACTGAAGCTTTCTTT. This sequence joins TRBV11-2 and TRBJ1-1; 8 bases fit TRBD1. This CDR3 contains 17 residues. Trimming cost V 3 bases and J 0 bases; bases outside gene matches: 9. CDR1 is SGHAT, CDR2 FQNNGV, per germline.

This rearrangement joins TRBV21-1 to TRBJ2-5; TRBD1 is the table's D call, not checked against the DNA. TRBV21-1 is a documented pseudogene. This CDR3 comprises 16 residues. The CDR3 nucleotides read TGTGCCAGCAGCTCCCCGAGGGGACAGAACCAAGAGACCCAGTACTTC. Translated: CASSSPRGQNQETQYF.

In its sample, this clone was seen once. The chain is built from TRBV27 and TRBJ2-3; 10 bases match TRBD2. Germline trimming cut 2 bases from V and 1 base from J; bases unmatched to any gene: 3. CDR3 length: 16 residues. The germline gives CDR1 MNHEY, CDR2 SMNVEV (reference sequence). CDR3 nucleotides: TGTGCCAGCAGTTTAAACCTAGCGGGGGGCACAGATACGCAGTATTTT. Its translation: CASSLNLAGGTDTQYF.

V and J are TRBV28 and TRBJ2-5; the match to TRBD1 covers 7 bases. This CDR3 has 13 residues. The junction had 7 bases not matched to a gene; V was cut back by 6 bases and J by 6 bases. The germline V gene encodes CDR1 MDHEN and CDR2 SYDVKM. The CDR3 DNA reads as TGTGCCAGCAGCCCCCGACAGGGAAAGACCCAGTACTTC. It yields the protein CASSPRQGKTQYF.

This chain connects TRBV5-1 to TRBJ2-3; 11 positions match TRBD2. The CDR3 totals 18 residues. Germline CDR1 is SGHRS and CDR2 is YFSETQ. The ends lost 5 bases at V and 5 bases at J; junction bases unmatched: 16. In DNA, the CDR3 is TGCGCCAGCAGTACGACGGGACTTAGCGGGGGGGCCGTAGATACGCAGTATTTT. Amino acids: CASSTTGLSGGAVDTQYF. The full variable domain, its missing parts supplied by reference TRBV5-1 and TRBJ2-3, is KAGVTQTPRYLIKTRGQQVTLSCSPISGHRSVSWYQQTPGQGLQFLFEYFSETQRNKGNFPGRFSGRQFSNSRSEMNVSTLELGDSALYLCASSTTGLSGGAVDTQYFGPGTRLTVL.

The chain recombines TRBV4-1 with TRBJ2-5; the match to TRBD1 covers 7 bases. V was clipped by 5 bases and J by 6 bases; unmatched bases: 18. The CDR3 covers 17 residues. CDR1 is MGHRA, CDR2 YSYEKL, per germline. In DNA, the CDR3 is TGCGCCAGCAGCTCTTTTACCGGGGCAGGGGGAATGAAGACCCAGTACTTC. Its protein product is CASSSFTGAGGMKTQYF.

The chain links TRBV2 to TRBJ2-2, with 13 bases identical to TRBD2. Trimming removed 9 bases from V and 4 bases from J; junction bases left unmatched: 5. CDR1 and CDR2 (germline): SNHLY, FYNNEI. The CDR3 sequence is 15 residues long. The CDR3 bases are TGTGCCAGGCGAACTAGCGGGAGGGCCACCGGGGAGCTGTTTTTT. This sequence encodes CARRTSGRATGELFF.

This clone showed up just once. The chain couples TRBV7-9 to TRBJ2-7; D perhaps matches TRBD2 (6 bases). Trimming removed 1 base from V and 7 bases from J, with 14 bases in between. This CDR3 is built from 14 residues. CDR1 SEHNR and CDR2 FQNEAQ come from the germline V gene (reference sequence). CDR3 sequence (DNA): TGTGCCAGCAGCTTAGTTCCGGGAGTGGGGGAGCAGTACTTC. Its translation is CASSLVPGVGEQYF. The full variable domain, with the rest looked up from reference TRBV7-9 and TRBJ2-7, is DTGVSQNPRHKITKRGQNVTFRCDPISEHNRLYWYRQTLGQGPEFLTYFQNEAQLEKSRLLSDRFSAERPKGSFSTLEIQRTEQGDSAMYLCASSLVPGVGEQYFGPGTRLTVT.

The rearrangement joins TRBV29-1 to TRBJ1-1; TRBD1 is a possible D gene (6 bases). The CDR3 sequence is 14 residues long. The V gene lost 3 bases and the J gene lost 4 bases, with 15 bases spanning the gap. Per germline, CDR1 SQVTM and CDR2 ANQGSEA. CDR3 residues: CSVEWRGGGTEAFF. DNA of the CDR3: TGCAGCGTTGAGTGGAGAGGGGGGGGCACTGAAGCTTTCTTT.

This chain joins TRBV7-2 and TRBJ2-1, with 7 bases that match TRBD2. V was pared by 1 base and J by 1 base, with 1 base of the junction left unmatched. The CDR3 sequence is 15 residues long. Germline V lookup: CDR1 SGHTA, CDR2 FQGNSA. The CDR3 sequence is CASSLGGGSYNEQFF. The DNA for the CDR3 is TGTGCCAGCAGCTTAGGCGGGGGTTCCTACAATGAGCAGTTCTTC.

The CDR3 sequence is CASSIDSGQGYEQYF. In nucleotides, the CDR3 is TGTGCCAGTAGTATCGACTCAGGACAGGGCTACGAGCAGTACTTC. The rearrangement links TRBV19 to TRBJ2-7; 8 bases map to TRBD1. The CDR3 has 15 residues. Germline V lookup: CDR1 LNHDA, CDR2 SQIVND (reference sequence). V shed 3 bases and J 3 bases; nucleotides not matched to a gene: 7. The full variable domain, completed using reference TRBV19 and TRBJ2-7, is DGGITQSPKYLFRKEGQNVTLSCEQNLNHDAMYWYRQDPGQGLRLIYYSQIVNDFQKGDIAEGYSVSREKKESFPLTVTSAQKNPTAFYLCASSIDSGQGYEQYFGPGTRLTVT.

CDR3 in DNA: TGCGCCAGCAGCCAAGGTTCTAGCTGGGTCAATGAGCAGTTCTTC. It yields the protein CASSQGSSWVNEQFF. The gene calls are TRBV4-1 and TRBJ2-1, with D perhaps matching TRBD2 (5 bases). The CDR3 is made up of 15 amino acids. The V end was cut by 1 base, the J end by 6 bases, with 13 bases between. The germline V gene has CDR1 MGHRA and CDR2 YSYEKL.